This T cell receptor beta chain was sequenced in a study of regulatory T cells in long-lasting Graves disease. This clonotype was picked up many times. Arm-PCR of CDR3 regions and iRepertoire HTBI primers were used to build TCR beta libraries. One entry per CDR3 protein results from TCRdb running MiXCR on the multiplex PCR reads. This sample has some 430,000 distinct CDR3 sequences, with approximately 21% found just once. Per the germline V gene, CDR1 is SGHTA and CDR2 is FQGNSA. The CDR3 is 12 residues long. The ends were cut back, 1 base at V and 13 bases at J, with 8 bases in the middle. Time point here: persistent/refractory GD, antithyroid drugs over 5 years with positive TRAb. The TCR library used RNA extracted from PBMCs. The guidelines of the American Thyroid Association were the basis for diagnosing Graves' disease.

The rearrangement joins TRBV7-2 to TRBJ1-6; D is undetermined. Here the sequenced sample was peripheral blood mononuclear cells (PBMCs), taken when the disease was refractory, from a patient treated with antithyroid drugs. This receptor was identified in a female donor with Graves disease. The CDR3 reads CASSLDWTPLHF. The CDR3 bases are TGTGCCAGCAGCTTAGATTGGACGCCCCTCCACTTT.